This entry lists 23 T cell receptor beta chains sequenced from one sample in a study of cytomegalovirus exposure and HLA in healthy donors. PCR amplification relied on 60 Vbeta primers (plus 13 Jbeta primers). The assay was immunoSEQ multiplex PCR, and TCRdb's table has in-frame clones only and misses some. The sample includes roughly 110,000 clones. Sequencing was performed on PBMCs. The origin of the receptors is a man aged 40-50 years in good health and CMV-seropositive.

The chain employs TRBV29-1 and TRBJ2-1; 7 bases map to TRBD2. Germline CDR1 reads SQVTM; CDR2 reads ANQGSEA. V shed 7 bases, J shed 3 bases, and the junction held 3 bases outside the gene matches. The CDR3 consists of 12 residues. CDR3 sequence (DNA): TGCAGCGGGTGGGGGGGCTACAATGAGCAGTTCTTC. This codes for CSGWGGYNEQFF.

This chain uses TRBV5-6 with TRBJ2-7; 8 bases align to TRBD1. V dropped 0 bases and J dropped 3; count of bases not matched to a gene: 2. Germline V lookup: CDR1 SGHDT, CDR2 YYEEEE. There are 14 residues in the CDR3. CDR3 in DNA: TGTGCCAGCAGCTTGGGTGGGACAGGCTACGAGCAGTACTTC. As protein: CASSLGGTGYEQYF.

The chain carries TRBV7-9 and TRBJ2-7; 7 positions match TRBD1. V was clipped by 8 bases and J by 4 bases; unmatched bases: 8. This CDR3 comprises 13 residues. The germline CDR1 and CDR2 sequences are SEHNR and FQNEAQ (reference sequence). The CDR3 region has the DNA TGTGCCAGCTCTAGGGGGCGATCGTACGAGCAGTACTTC. It is translated as CASSRGRSYEQYF.

With respect to this clone: This specimen includes other DNA sequences encoding the same CDR3. This chain links TRBV7-9 with TRBJ1-5; D is perhaps TRBD1 (6 bases). Germline values: CDR1 SEHNR, CDR2 FQNEAQ (reference sequence). There are 14 residues in the CDR3. V was cut by 5 bases and J by 2 bases, with 10 bases left in between. CDR3 amino acids: CASSRGGGNQPQHF. In DNA, the CDR3 is TGTGCCAGCAGCCGGGGGGGCGGCAATCAGCCCCAGCATTTT.

The CDR3 reads CASSSLRGGEQFF. The CDR3 DNA reads TGTGCCAGCAGCTCCCTAAGGGGCGGAGAGCAGTTCTTC. J is TRBJ2-1 and V is TRBV7-3, with a weak D call TRBD1 (5 bases). With 4 bases removed from V and 10 bases from J, the gap between germline ends came to 14 bases. Germline assignment: CDR1 SGHTA and CDR2 FQGTGA. There are 13 residues in the CDR3.

This chain links TRBV6-5 with TRBJ2-1; 10 nucleotides align to TRBD2. The V gene's germline CDR1 is MNHEY and CDR2 SVGAGI. V gave up 9 bases and J gave up 10 bases; unmatched junction bases: 12. The CDR3 covers 14 residues. The CDR3 region has the DNA TGTGCCAGTAAGGGGACTAGCGTCTCTCGGGAGCAGTTCTTC. This gives the protein CASKGTSVSREQFF.

J is TRBJ1-5 and V is TRBV7-9; 7 nucleotides match TRBD1. Germline V lookup: CDR1 SEHNR, CDR2 FQNEAQ (reference sequence). CDR3 size: 16 residues. V lost 4 bases and J lost 4; bases outside the gene matches: 10. CDR3 DNA sequence: TGTGCCAGCAGCTCCTCACAGGGGTCGAGAAATCAGCCCCAGCATTTT. It yields the protein CASSSSQGSRNQPQHF. Looking up the rest from reference TRBV7-9 and TRBJ1-5 gives the full variable domain: DTGVSQNPRHKITKRGQNVTFRCDPISEHNRLYWYRQTLGQGPEFLTYFQNEAQLEKSRLLSDRFSAERPKGSFSTLEIQRTEQGDSAMYLCASSSSQGSRNQPQHFGDGTRLSIL.

The V and J genes are TRBV5-1 and TRBJ2-5, with D maybe TRBD2 (6 bases). The CDR3 totals 15 residues. V was cut by 3 bases and J by 5 bases, with 17 bases left in between. Germline V CDR1 and CDR2: SGHRS, YFSETQ. The CDR3 DNA reads as TGCGCCAGCAGCTCACTAGCTCCTGGTGGGGAGACCCAGTACTTC. This codes for CASSSLAPGGETQYF. Looking up the rest from reference TRBV5-1 and TRBJ2-5 gives the full variable domain: KAGVTQTPRYLIKTRGQQVTLSCSPISGHRSVSWYQQTPGQGLQFLFEYFSETQRNKGNFPGRFSGRQFSNSRSEMNVSTLELGDSALYLCASSSLAPGGETQYFGPGTRLLVL.

V and J are TRBV5-1 and TRBJ2-2, with TRBD1 as a possible D gene (6 bases). V lost 1 base to trimming and J lost 5 bases, with 12 bases between them. The CDR3 loop spans 15 amino acids. CDR1 and CDR2 from the germline V gene are SGHRS and YFSETQ. For the CDR3, the DNA is TGCGCCAGCAGCTTGTACAGGGAAGGTACCGGGGAGCTGTTTTTT. Translating it yields CASSLYREGTGELFF.

This sequence joins TRBV7-9 and TRBJ2-1; TRBD2 is a possible D gene (6 bases). CDR1 and CDR2 from the germline V gene are SEHNR and FQNEAQ (reference sequence). V was clipped by 0 bases and J by 6 bases, with 12 bases between them. The length of the CDR3 is 15 residues. The chain's CDR3 is CASSLAGGGINEQFF. CDR3 sequence (DNA): TGTGCCAGCAGCTTAGCGGGAGGTGGAATCAATGAGCAGTTCTTC. The full variable domain, rest sourced from reference TRBV7-9 and TRBJ2-1, is DTGVSQNPRHKITKRGQNVTFRCDPISEHNRLYWYRQTLGQGPEFLTYFQNEAQLEKSRLLSDRFSAERPKGSFSTLEIQRTEQGDSAMYLCASSLAGGGINEQFFGPGTRLTVL.

This chain uses TRBV11-2 with TRBJ1-3; D unresolved. The CDR3 is 19 amino acids. The germline gives CDR1 SGHAT, CDR2 FQNNGV. V lost 5 bases to trimming and J lost 0 bases, with 23 bases between them. The CDR3 sequence is CASSPRGSGFPSSGNTIYF. CDR3 DNA: TGTGCCAGCAGCCCCCGGGGTTCCGGGTTCCCAAGCTCTGGAAACACCATATATTTT.

The genes are TRBV4-3 and TRBJ2-3; possibly TRBD2 for D (6 bases). CDR3 size: 14 residues. Looked up from germline, CDR1 is LGHNA and CDR2 is YSLEER. V gave up 0 bases and J gave up 6 bases, with 10 bases separating them. The DNA of the CDR3 is TGCGCCAGCAGCCAAGATGAGGGACTCGATACGCAGTATTTT. Residues: CASSQDEGLDTQYF.

The rearrangement links TRBV28 to TRBJ1-2; tentative D call: TRBD1 (5 bases). The CDR3 has 14 residues. Germline V gene sequence: CDR1 MDHEN, CDR2 SYDVKM. Deletions cut 6 bases from V and 5 bases from J, with 16 bases between. The DNA of the CDR3 is TGTGCCAGCAGGAAGGACACCTCCTGGTATGGCTACACCTTC. Translating it yields CASRKDTSWYGYTF.

The chain recombines TRBV6-5 with TRBJ1-3; 9 bases are shared with TRBD1. This CDR3 is built from 15 residues. The V gene end was trimmed by 5 bases and the J gene end by 8 bases; junction bases not matched to a gene: 10. Looked up from germline, CDR1 is MNHEY and CDR2 is SVGAGI. Here the CDR3 reads CASSRTGAIGDTIYF. The CDR3 region has the DNA TGTGCCAGCAGTAGGACAGGGGCGATTGGGGACACCATATATTTT.

The chain carries TRBV4-1 and TRBJ2-1, with 12 bases that match TRBD2. V shed 2 bases, J shed 0 bases, and the junction held 5 bases outside the gene matches. The CDR3 has 18 residues. Germline assignment: CDR1 MGHRA and CDR2 YSYEKL. The DNA of the CDR3 is TGCGCCAGCAGCCAACGGACTAGCGGGGTGATCTCCTACAATGAGCAGTTCTTC. Amino acids: CASSQRTSGVISYNEQFF.

The chain uses TRBV7-3 and TRBJ2-3; 12 bases match TRBD2. Germline loops: CDR1 SGHTA, CDR2 FQGTGA. V was pared by 1 base and J by 4 bases, with 3 bases of the junction left unmatched. This CDR3 has 16 residues. The chain's CDR3 is CASSLMGLAGPDTQYF. As DNA, the CDR3 is TGTGCCAGCAGCTTAATGGGACTAGCGGGCCCAGATACGCAGTATTTT.

This chain joins TRBV28 and TRBJ2-1; perhaps TRBD2 as D (5 bases). The CDR3 sequence is 18 residues long. Germline CDR1 reads MDHEN; CDR2 reads SYDVKM. V lost 4 bases, J lost 3 bases, and 22 bases lay in between. DNA of the CDR3: TGTGCCAGCAGTTCACCGGTTGATGAGGACTTCGTCTACAATGAGCAGTTCTTC. Its protein is CASSSPVDEDFVYNEQFF.

CDR3 sequence reads: CASRGLAAYEQYF. The CDR3 DNA is TGTGCCAGCAGAGGACTAGCAGCCTACGAGCAGTACTTC. The chain uses TRBV27 and TRBJ2-7; 8 bases agree with TRBD2. The junction had 3 bases not matched to a gene; V was cut back by 6 bases and J by 2 bases. Germline V CDR1 and CDR2: MNHEY, SMNVEV (reference sequence). The CDR3 is made up of 13 amino acids.

The chain employs TRBV11-2 and TRBJ2-1; D ambiguous. This CDR3 contains 14 residues. Trimming removed 4 bases from V and 8 bases from J, with 15 bases in between. Per the germline V gene, CDR1 is SGHAT and CDR2 is FQNNGV. The CDR3 DNA follows: TGTGCCAGCAGCTCCATATCCGTAGCCGATGAGCAGTTCTTC. Amino acids: CASSSISVADEQFF.

The chain employs TRBV27 and TRBJ1-2, with TRBD1 matching over 10 bases. Germline V CDR1 and CDR2: MNHEY, SMNVEV (reference sequence). The CDR3 is 16 amino acids. With V trimmed by 0 bases and J by 5 bases, 6 bases remained unmatched. The CDR3 loop is CASSLSGTGDLYGYTF. Written as DNA, the CDR3 is TGTGCCAGCAGTTTATCGGGGACAGGGGACTTGTATGGCTACACCTTC.

The chain is built from TRBV5-6 and TRBJ2-7; D is possibly TRBD1 (6 bases). V was trimmed by 4 bases and J by 3 bases, leaving 8 bases between them. Germline-derived CDR1 and CDR2 are SGHDT and YYEEEE. This CDR3 has 12 amino acids. Written as DNA, the CDR3 is TGTGCCAGCAGCCCACAGGGCTACGAGCAGTACTTC. Amino acids: CASSPQGYEQYF. The full variable domain, with the rest looked up from reference TRBV5-6 and TRBJ2-7, is DAGVTQSPTHLIKTRGQQVTLRCSPKSGHDTVSWYQQALGQGPQFIFQYYEEEERQRGNFPDRFSGHQFPNYSSELNVNALLLGDSALYLCASSPQGYEQYFGPGTRLTVT.

This chain uses TRBV10-3 with TRBJ2-4; D gene ambiguous. Germline loops: CDR1 ENHRY, CDR2 SYGVKD. The CDR3 has 11 amino acids. Trimming cost V 11 bases and J 6 bases, with 11 bases left between them. CDR3 in amino acids: CAVGVANIQYF. The CDR3 DNA reads as TGTGCCGTTGGAGTGGCAAACATTCAGTACTTC.

The V gene is TRBV5-1, the J gene TRBJ1-1; D might be TRBD1 (6 bases). V was pared by 4 bases and J by 7 bases, with 17 bases between. Looked up from germline, CDR1 is SGHRS and CDR2 is YFSETQ. This CDR3 contains 14 residues. The CDR3 coding sequence is TGCGCCAGCAGCCCCTCCCTAGGGGGGGGTGAAGCTTTCTTT. The encoded protein is CASSPSLGGGEAFF.